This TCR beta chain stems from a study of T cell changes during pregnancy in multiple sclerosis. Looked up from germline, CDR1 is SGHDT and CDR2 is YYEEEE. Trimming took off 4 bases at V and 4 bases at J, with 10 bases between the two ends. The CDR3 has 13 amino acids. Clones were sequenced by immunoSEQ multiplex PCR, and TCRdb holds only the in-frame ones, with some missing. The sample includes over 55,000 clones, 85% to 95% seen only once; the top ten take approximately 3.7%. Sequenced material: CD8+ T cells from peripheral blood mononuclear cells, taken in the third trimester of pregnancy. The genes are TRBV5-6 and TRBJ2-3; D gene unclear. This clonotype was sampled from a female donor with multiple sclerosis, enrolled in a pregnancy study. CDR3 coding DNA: TGTGCCAGCAGCCCCGAGTCGGCAGATACGCAGTATTTT. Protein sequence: CASSPESADTQYF.